The 18 T cell receptor beta chains reported below all come from one sample, sequenced in a study of cytomegalovirus exposure and HLA in healthy donors (dated by TCRdb to about 2017). The method was the immunoSEQ multiplex PCR assay. A mixture of 60 forward primers for TCR Vbeta segments and 13 reverse primers for TCR Jbeta segments was used in the multiplex PCR. The source is immuneACCESS, and TCRdb retained only in-frame sequences with V and J called. Part of the clones is not carried over; for the studies checked, unresolved V genes explain less than half of this, and the remainder is unexplained. In all, the sample holds about 150,000 clones, and over 75% of those were seen once. Roughly 0.69% of the sample is held by the ten biggest clonotypes. The sequencing input was PBMCs. These receptors were taken from a male donor in good health and CMV-seronegative.

V gene TRBV11-3 combines with J gene TRBJ2-7, with a possible D match to TRBD2 (6 bases). Trimming took 3 bases from V and 0 from J, leaving 12 bases between them. From germline, CDR1 is SGHNT and CDR2 YENEEA. The CDR3 spans 15 residues. The CDR3 coding sequence is TGTGCCAGCAGCTTGGGACTTACTGTCTCCTACGAGCAGTACTTC. Translated: CASSLGLTVSYEQYF.

The chain uses TRBV5-1 and TRBJ2-6; D is possibly TRBD2 (6 bases). The CDR3 has 16 residues. V was clipped by 4 bases and J by 4 bases, with 15 bases between them. Germline loops: CDR1 SGHRS, CDR2 YFSETQ. DNA for the CDR3: TGCGCCAGCAGCCCCGGAGGAGGGGCCGGGGCCAACGTCCTGACTTTC. Translated: CASSPGGGAGANVLTF.

About this clone itself: The germline gene is not matched at one end of the junction; a read error may be the cause. The V gene is TRBV7-9, the J gene TRBJ2-7; 7 nucleotides align to TRBD1. Germline CDR1 and CDR2: SEHNR and FQNEAQ (reference sequence). There are 15 residues in the CDR3. The CDR3 reads CSSSEGQSISYEQYF. CDR3 DNA: TGTTCCAGCAGCGAGGGACAGTCGATTTCCTACGAGCAGTACTTC.

CDR3 sequence (DNA): TGTGCCATCAGGGCAGGACAGGACACTGAAGCTTTCTTT. Its protein is CAIRAGQDTEAFF. This chain joins TRBV10-3 and TRBJ1-1, with TRBD1 matching 7 bases. The junction had 4 bases not matched to a gene; V was cut back by 6 bases and J by 3 bases. The CDR3 is 13 amino acids. Germline-derived CDR1 and CDR2 are ENHRY and SYGVKD.

This clone turned up a few times. V is TRBV11-3 and J is TRBJ2-1; 7 bases map to TRBD2. CDR3 length equals 15 residues. V was clipped by 3 bases and J by 4 bases; unmatched bases: 6. Germline V gene lookup returns CDR1 SGHNT and CDR2 YENEEA. CDR3 bases: TGTGCCAGCAGCTTTCTTTCAGCGGGATACAATGAGCAGTTCTTC. Translating gives CASSFLSAGYNEQFF.

The chain uses TRBV6-6 and TRBJ1-6; 7 bases match TRBD1. The CDR3 spans 14 residues. CDR1 is MNHNY and CDR2 is SVGAGI in the germline V gene (reference sequence). V dropped 6 bases and J dropped 3; count of bases not matched to a gene: 2. As DNA, the CDR3 is TGTGCCAGCAGCCGACAGGGCTATAATTCACCCCTCCACTTT. It codes for CASSRQGYNSPLHF.

The chain uses TRBV6-5 and TRBJ1-2; 10 bases fit TRBD1. Germline CDR1 reads MNHEY; CDR2 reads SVGAGI. This CDR3 has 14 amino acids. Losses at the gene ends were 7 bases for V and 6 bases for J; bases not matched to a gene: 8. CDR3 sequence: CASIWTGGGDGYTF. CDR3 DNA sequence: TGTGCCAGCATTTGGACAGGGGGTGGAGATGGCTACACCTTC.

This clone has just one count. The V and J genes are TRBV27 and TRBJ2-1, with 13 bases that match TRBD2. Germline CDR1 and CDR2: MNHEY and SMNVEV (reference sequence). The junction had 13 bases not matched to a gene; V was cut back by 6 bases and J by 2 bases. This CDR3 contains 19 residues. The CDR3 reads CASSPRTSGGPLTYNEQFF. DNA of the CDR3: TGTGCCAGCAGCCCCCGGACTAGCGGGGGACCCCTGACCTACAATGAGCAGTTCTTC.

The chain couples TRBV12-5 to TRBJ1-2, with D possibly matching TRBD1 (5 bases). Germline assignment: CDR1 LGHNT and CDR2 FRNRAP. With 3 bases removed from V and 8 bases from J, the gap between germline ends came to 7 bases. There are 11 residues in the CDR3. The CDR3 region is CASGLRGGYTF. The CDR3 coding sequence is TGTGCTAGTGGTTTAAGGGGAGGCTACACCTTC.

V is TRBV5-1 and J is TRBJ2-2; D may be TRBD1 (6 bases). The CDR3 consists of 14 residues. V lost 3 bases and J 6 bases, leaving 12 bases between the germline ends. Germline loops: CDR1 SGHRS, CDR2 YFSETQ. The CDR3 loop reads CASSYKGTPGELFF. CDR3 in DNA: TGCGCCAGCAGCTACAAAGGGACACCCGGGGAGCTGTTTTTT.

V gene TRBV9 combines with J gene TRBJ2-1; 8 nucleotides match TRBD2. This CDR3 is built from 15 residues. The V gene's germline CDR1 is SGDLS and CDR2 YYNGEE. V shed 4 bases and J 6 bases; nucleotides not matched to a gene: 9. CDR3 nucleotides: TGTGCCAGCAGCTCAGGAGCGGGAGTCCCCAATGAGCAGTTCTTC. Translated: CASSSGAGVPNEQFF.

Only a few counts were recorded for this clone. The V call is TRBV6-5, the J call TRBJ2-5; D may be TRBD2 (7 bases). V was clipped by 4 bases and J by 4 bases, with 16 bases between them. The germline V gene has CDR1 MNHEY and CDR2 SVGAGI. This CDR3 spans 15 amino acids. The CDR3 protein is CASSFGGGGPETQYF. In nucleotides, the CDR3 is TGTGCCAGCAGTTTCGGAGGGGGGGGGCCAGAGACCCAGTACTTC.

This clone was seen only a few times. V and J are TRBV25-1 and TRBJ2-7; TRBD1 matches 9 bases. The CDR3 length is 12 residues. After removal of 4 bases from V and 7 bases from J, the junction contained 2 bases not matched to a gene. Germline values: CDR1 MGHDK, CDR2 SYGVNS. The chain's CDR3 is CASSGDRDEQYF. For the CDR3, the DNA is TGTGCCAGCAGTGGGGACAGGGATGAGCAGTACTTC.

The chain couples TRBV5-1 to TRBJ2-3; 9 nucleotides agree with TRBD2. The V and J ends lost 4 bases and 4 bases, in that order; junction bases with no gene match: 10. The CDR3 is 16 amino acids. Germline CDR1 reads SGHRS; CDR2 reads YFSETQ. In nucleotides, the CDR3 is TGCGCCAGCAGCGCCTCTAGCGGGAATATGGCAGATACGCAGTATTTT. Amino acids: CASSASSGNMADTQYF.

The rearrangement uses TRBV7-2 and TRBJ1-2; D is perhaps TRBD1 (5 bases). Germline lookup yields CDR1 SGHTA and CDR2 FQGNSA. The CDR3 is made up of 13 amino acids. V was trimmed by 0 bases and J by 6 bases, leaving 8 bases between them. CDR3 in amino acids: CASSLALGDGYTF. For the CDR3, the DNA is TGTGCCAGCAGCTTAGCGCTAGGGGATGGCTACACCTTC.

The chain uses TRBV7-3 and TRBJ2-3; perhaps TRBD2 as D (5 bases). Per the germline V gene, CDR1 is SGHTA and CDR2 is FQGTGA. The CDR3 consists of 14 residues. Deletions cut 6 bases from V and 6 bases from J, with 16 bases between. Written as DNA, the CDR3 is TGTGCCAGCAGGACGGAGGAATTTACGGATACGCAGTATTTT. This encodes CASRTEEFTDTQYF.

This chain links TRBV19 with TRBJ1-2, with 9 bases identical to TRBD1. CDR1 is LNHDA, CDR2 SQIVND, per germline (reference sequence). With 7 bases clipped from V and 7 bases from J, the junction kept 7 bases outside the gene matches. There are 13 residues in the CDR3. The CDR3 region has the DNA TGTGCCAGTATGGGGGACAGGGTATTTGGCTACACCTTC. Translation: CASMGDRVFGYTF.

This clone was found once. The genes are TRBV30 and TRBJ2-3, with TRBD1 as a possible D gene (5 bases). Germline CDR1 GTSNPN, CDR2 SVGIG (reference sequence). Trimming shortened V by 0 bases and J by 4 bases, and 14 bases separated the two germline ends. The CDR3 contains 15 residues. The CDR3 DNA sequence: TGTGCCTGGAGTGTACTTTCAAGGGGCCCAGATACGCAGTATTTT. Translating gives CAWSVLSRGPDTQYF.